The clone carrying this T cell receptor (beta chain) was seen only once. Antigen specificity is unknown. The sample contains more than one DNA sequence encoding this CDR3. Each of the patients experienced relapse following autologous stem cell transplantation, and their brentuximab vedotin exposure differed. These data come from a study of PD-1 blockade in classical Hodgkin lymphoma. Findings and limits, study-wide: Diversity in CD4+ TCRs, unlike that measured in CD8+ TCRs, had risen significantly by C4D1. The repertoire differences lack a defined cause, possibly disease activity or prior therapy.

Measured with immunoSEQ multiplex PCR; TCRdb has only the in-frame clones, and not every one. Of approximately 150,000 clones listed, 78% are singletons. Germline CDR1 and CDR2: MNHEY and SVGAGI. V lost 0 bases, J lost 3 bases, and 4 bases stayed unmatched. There are 15 residues in the CDR3. Material: peripheral blood mononuclear cells (PBMCs), obtained before the second cycle of nivolumab. This receptor was obtained from a human donor with classical Hodgkin lymphoma. The chain recombines TRBV6-5 with TRBJ1-1; 7 bases fit TRBD1. CDR3 nucleotide sequence: TGTGCCAGCAGTTACTCGGGTCAGGGGGACACTGAAGCTTTCTTT. It encodes CASSYSGQGDTEAFF.